This T cell receptor (beta chain) is drawn from a study of blood T cell repertoires in COVID-19. Study as a whole: Samples representing acute and convalescent COVID-19 were sourced from the United States, Italy and Spain. In each case, the material was cDNA or gDNA derived from T cells, B-cell-depleted T cells, or PBMCs.

Authors' data handling: Estimated nucleated cell counts came from reference gene primer amplification. Using immunoSEQ multiplex PCR, the repertoire was profiled, and TCRdb retains in-frame clones only, with some absent. D and trimming come from the DNA, and the V and J calls and clone size come from that table. In the table there are 65,000 or so clones, approximately 90% of which are singletons. J gave up 5 bases and V 1 base, and 5 bases lay outside the gene matches. The V gene's germline CDR1 is MNHEY and CDR2 SMNVEV (reference sequence). The CDR3 has 15 amino acids. The sequence derives from a human donor with acute or convalescent COVID-19. The donor label of this sample is uncertain. This chain uses TRBV27 with TRBJ2-3; 8 positions agree with TRBD1. Specimen: peripheral blood. The CDR3 nucleotides read TGTGCCAGCAGTTTATTAGGGACAGGCAAAGATACGCAGTATTTT. This translates into CASSLLGTGKDTQYF.